This TCR beta chain was obtained from a study of blood T cell repertoires in COVID-19. Overall study context: Sources were T cells, B-cell-depleted T cells, or PBMCs; the material itself was cDNA or gDNA.

As processed by the authors: Estimates of nucleated cell counts were drawn from the amplification of reference gene primers. The method was immunoSEQ multiplex PCR; TCRdb's version includes in-frame clones alone and lacks a portion of them. V and J calls and clone size are those listed in that table; D and trimming were worked out from the DNA. Of about 270,000 clones in the sample, about nine tenths were seen once. J gave up 0 bases and V 10 bases, and 10 bases lay outside the gene matches. CDR3 length equals 15 residues. From germline, CDR1 is MNHEY and CDR2 SVGAGI. The rearrangement uses TRBV6-5 and TRBJ1-2; 8 bases fit TRBD1. Sample: PBMCs or T cells enriched from blood (not recorded which). This clonotype was sampled from a woman aged 40 to 55 with acute COVID-19. Here the CDR3 reads CAISSPGQANYGYTF. The CDR3 DNA reads TGTGCCATCTCTAGTCCGGGACAGGCTAACTATGGCTACACCTTC.